This T cell receptor beta chain was captured by sequencing in a study of shared T cell receptors in the human thymus. TCRdb keeps only in-frame clones here, not all; method: immunoSEQ multiplex PCR. The sample consists of approximately 490,000 clones, roughly 74% of them appearing once. The V gene's germline CDR1 is SGHDT and CDR2 YYEEEE. Trimming removed 4 bases at V and 6 bases at J, with 14 bases between. The CDR3 sequence is 13 residues long. Separately, the same data were catalogued under a study of human thymus T cells. That paper adds: All donors were healthy Finnish infants who were undergoing corrective surgery to treat congenital heart defects. From resections taken during corrective heart surgery, the thymus tissue was obtained. Related studies noted strongly shared thymic repertoires across unrelated people.

Sequenced input: thymocytes. The chain has TRBV5-6 and TRBJ2-7; perhaps TRBD1 as D (6 bases). The TCR comes from a boy in the first two years of life with a congenital heart defect. The CDR3 spells CASSPGAVSEQYF. CDR3 DNA sequence: TGTGCCAGCAGCCCAGGGGCGGTGAGCGAGCAGTACTTC.